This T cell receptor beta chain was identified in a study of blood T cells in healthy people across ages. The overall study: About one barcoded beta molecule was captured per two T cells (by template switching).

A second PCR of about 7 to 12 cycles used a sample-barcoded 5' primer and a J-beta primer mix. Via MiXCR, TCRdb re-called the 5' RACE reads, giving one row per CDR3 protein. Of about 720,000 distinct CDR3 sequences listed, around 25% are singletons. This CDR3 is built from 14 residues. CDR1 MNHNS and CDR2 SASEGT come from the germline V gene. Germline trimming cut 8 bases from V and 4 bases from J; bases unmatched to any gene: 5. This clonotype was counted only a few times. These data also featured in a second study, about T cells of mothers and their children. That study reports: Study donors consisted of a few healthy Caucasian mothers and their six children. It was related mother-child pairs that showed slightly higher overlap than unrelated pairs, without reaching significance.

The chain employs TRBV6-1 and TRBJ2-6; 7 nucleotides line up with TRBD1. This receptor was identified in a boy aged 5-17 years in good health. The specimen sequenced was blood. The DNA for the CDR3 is TGTGCCAGCGATGAGGGGGCAGGGGCCAACGTCCTGACTTTC. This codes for CASDEGAGANVLTF.